These 28 T cell receptor beta chains came from one sample sequenced in a study of T cell responses to AZD1222 COVID-19 vaccine. Some clones are missing from TCRdb's copy, which holds only in-frame ones; the method was immunoSEQ multiplex PCR. Of around 100,000 clones listed, about 93% were seen once; the top ten hold approximately 2.2%. Sequences were derived from peripheral blood, sampled on day 0 of AZD1222 vaccination. Receptors originate from an adult in good health.

The chain joins TRBV28 to TRBJ2-7, with TRBD2 matching 8 bases. V lost 2 bases and J lost 9; bases outside the gene matches: 12. Per germline, CDR1 MDHEN and CDR2 SYDVKM. This CDR3 comprises 15 residues. CDR3 sequence reads: CASSLGRGALPRQYF. For the CDR3, the DNA is TGTGCCAGCAGTTTAGGGCGGGGGGCCCTGCCACGGCAGTACTTC. The full variable domain, rest sourced from reference TRBV28 and TRBJ2-7, is DVKVTQSSRYLVKRTGEKVFLECVQDMDHENMFWYRQDPGLGLRLIYFSYDVKMKEKGDIPEGYSVSREKKERFSLILESASTNQTSMYLCASSLGRGALPRQYFGPGTRLTVT.

The chain uses TRBV19 and TRBJ2-7; 7 bases align to TRBD2. Unmatched junction bases numbered 11, after V lost 10 bases and J lost 5 bases. CDR3 length: 13 amino acids. CDR1 LNHDA and CDR2 SQIVND come from the germline V gene (reference sequence). DNA for the CDR3: TGTGCCACAACACGGGGGGTTGGCCACGAGCAGTACTTC. Protein: CATTRGVGHEQYF.

In the case of this clone: One end of the junction varies from germline; a read error may be responsible. The chain has TRBV6-5 and TRBJ1-2, with TRBD1 matching 7 bases. Germline CDR1 is MNHEY and CDR2 is SVGAGI. The CDR3 spans 14 residues. CDR3 region: CASCYNRGNYGYTF. The CDR3 coding sequence is TGTGCCAGCTGTTATAACAGGGGCAACTATGGCTACACCTTC.

CDR3 coding DNA: TGCGCCAGCAGCTACCTAGCGGGGTCCGGCACCGGGGAGCTGTTTTTT. This translates into CASSYLAGSGTGELFF. The genes are TRBV5-1 and TRBJ2-2, with 9 bases lining up with TRBD2. V lost 3 bases to trimming and J lost 4 bases; unmatched junction nucleotides: 7. The CDR3 loop spans 16 amino acids. Germline V gene sequence: CDR1 SGHRS, CDR2 YFSETQ.

This rearrangement joins TRBV6-5 to TRBJ1-1; the match to TRBD1 covers 10 bases. Germline CDR1 and CDR2: MNHEY and SVGAGI. With V trimmed by 4 bases and J by 4 bases, 3 bases remained unmatched. CDR3 length equals 14 residues. The CDR3 DNA sequence: TGTGCCAGCAGTTCGACAGGGGGCGGCACTGAAGCTTTCTTT. Amino acid sequence: CASSSTGGGTEAFF.

The chain uses TRBV28 and TRBJ2-6; 7 nucleotides match TRBD1. This CDR3 is 15 amino acids long. Trimming took 3 bases from V and 2 from J; bases not matched to a gene: 1. Germline CDR1 MDHEN, CDR2 SYDVKM. The CDR3 is CASSFTGAGANVLTF. The CDR3 DNA sequence: TGTGCCAGCAGTTTTACAGGGGCTGGGGCCAACGTCCTGACTTTC. The full variable domain, its missing parts supplied by reference TRBV28 and TRBJ2-6, is DVKVTQSSRYLVKRTGEKVFLECVQDMDHENMFWYRQDPGLGLRLIYFSYDVKMKEKGDIPEGYSVSREKKERFSLILESASTNQTSMYLCASSFTGAGANVLTFGAGSRLTVL.

The chain couples TRBV7-8 to TRBJ2-7; 8 bases are a match to TRBD1. V lost 1 base, J lost 3 bases, and 11 bases stayed unmatched. CDR3 length: 17 amino acids. CDR1 is SGHVS, CDR2 FQNEAQ, per germline. CDR3 amino acids: CASSLELLGQVNYEQYF. The DNA for the CDR3 is TGTGCCAGCAGCTTAGAATTATTGGGACAGGTAAACTACGAGCAGTACTTC.

V is TRBV7-3 and J is TRBJ2-2; tentative D call: TRBD2 (5 bases). The CDR3 extends over 13 amino acids. Germline CDR1 and CDR2: SGHTA and FQGTGA. V lost 4 bases and J lost 6, with 9 bases in between. The chain's CDR3 is CASSYPGSGELFF. The CDR3 DNA sequence: TGTGCCAGCAGCTACCCGGGGTCCGGGGAGCTGTTTTTT.

CDR3 bases: TGCAGTGCTAGGACGACCGAGCAGTACTTC. This codes for CSARTTEQYF. The gene calls are TRBV20-1 and TRBJ2-7; D call uncertain. CDR3 length: 10 residues. V lost 3 bases to trimming and J lost 6 bases, with 6 bases between them. Germline-derived CDR1 and CDR2 are DFQATT and SNEGSKA (reference sequence).

The chain employs TRBV30 and TRBJ2-1; D remains unclear. The CDR3 extends over 12 amino acids. Trimming removed 7 bases from V and 8 bases from J, with 15 bases in between. Germline V CDR1 and CDR2: GTSNPN, SVGIG (reference sequence). The CDR3 is CASNHGRHEQFF. The CDR3 DNA is TGTGCCTCAAACCATGGCCGGCATGAGCAGTTCTTC.

The V call is TRBV19, the J call TRBJ1-2; D unclear. With 5 bases removed from V and 6 bases from J, the gap between germline ends came to 13 bases. There are 13 residues in the CDR3. Germline values: CDR1 LNHDA, CDR2 SQIVND (reference sequence). The CDR3 DNA follows: TGTGCCAGTAGTTTACTCCACCAGGATGGCTACACCTTC. It encodes CASSLLHQDGYTF.

V is TRBV27 and J is TRBJ1-2; possibly TRBD1 for D (6 bases). The CDR3 loop spans 15 amino acids. V was pared by 7 bases and J by 2 bases, with 17 bases between. Per germline, CDR1 MNHEY and CDR2 SMNVEV (reference sequence). This chain's CDR3 is CASKSLGAQNYGYTF. Here the CDR3 DNA reads TGTGCCAGCAAGTCCCTGGGGGCGCAGAACTATGGCTACACCTTC.

This chain joins TRBV2 and TRBJ2-1; 13 nucleotides line up with TRBD2. CDR3 length: 18 residues. The J segment lost 9 bases and the V segment lost 1 base, leaving 12 bases of the junction unmatched. Germline V lookup: CDR1 SNHLY, CDR2 FYNNEI. Here the CDR3 DNA reads TGTGCCAGCAGTGAAGACCCCGGACTAGCGGGGGAGTCCAGTGAGCAGTTCTTC. Protein: CASSEDPGLAGESSEQFF. Full variable domain (outside the CDR3, taken from reference TRBV2 and TRBJ2-1): EPEVTQTPSHQVTQMGQEVILRCVPISNHLYFYWYRQILGQKVEFLVSFYNNEISEKSEIFDDQFSVERPDGSNFTLKIRSTKLEDSAMYFCASSEDPGLAGESSEQFFGPGTRLTVL.

The chain couples TRBV2 to TRBJ2-3; the D call may be TRBD1 or TRBD2 (6 bases each). This CDR3 has 14 amino acids. V was shortened by 10 bases and J by 4 bases, with 18 bases between the two germline ends. Germline V gives CDR1 SNHLY, CDR2 FYNNEI. The CDR3 DNA is TGTGCCACGGAGGGGGGACTCACACCAGATACGCAGTATTTT. Its protein product is CATEGGLTPDTQYF.

The chain joins TRBV5-1 to TRBJ2-5; no definite D call. V was cut by 0 bases and J by 2 bases, with 5 bases left in between. The germline gives CDR1 SGHRS, CDR2 YFSETQ. The CDR3 sequence is 13 residues long. The DNA of the CDR3 is TGCGCCAGCAGCTTGGAACGGCAAGAGACCCAGTACTTC. Amino acids: CASSLERQETQYF.

The chain joins TRBV19 to TRBJ1-2; a weak D match, TRBD1 (5 bases). The CDR3 is 15 amino acids. The germline V gene has CDR1 LNHDA and CDR2 SQIVND (reference sequence). The germline V and J ends were trimmed by 7 bases and 0 bases, with 15 bases remaining between them. The CDR3 DNA is TGTGCCAGTAATAAGGGGAAGGTGACTAACTATGGCTACACCTTC. The encoded protein is CASNKGKVTNYGYTF.

The V and J genes are TRBV3-1 (or the pseudogene TRBV3-2) and TRBJ1-4; TRBD1 agrees at 7 bases. Per the germline V gene, CDR1 is LGHDT and CDR2 is YNNKEL (reference sequence). V gave up 4 bases and J gave up 0 bases; unmatched junction bases: 5. This CDR3 contains 16 residues. CDR3 region: CASSLRTGSTNEKLFF. The CDR3 DNA reads as TGTGCCAGCAGCCTCCGGACAGGTTCAACTAATGAAAAACTGTTTTTT.

The genes are TRBV6-5 and TRBJ2-7; TRBD1 aligns across 7 bases. Trimming at V came to 6 bases and at J to 3 bases, leaving 8 bases not matched to a gene. This CDR3 region has 14 residues. CDR1 is MNHEY, CDR2 SVGAGI, per germline. CDR3 coding DNA: TGTGCCAGCAGCTTGACAGGGCCCCTCTACGAGCAGTACTTC. It specifies CASSLTGPLYEQYF.

The rearrangement links TRBV4-2 to TRBJ1-4, with 8 bases fitting TRBD1. This CDR3 spans 15 amino acids. After removal of 2 bases from V and 2 bases from J, the junction contained 1 base not matched to a gene. Germline V gene data show CDR1 as LGHNA and CDR2 as YNFKEQ. Here the CDR3 reads CASSQRQGTNEKLFF. CDR3 DNA sequence: TGTGCCAGCAGCCAACGACAGGGGACTAATGAAAAACTGTTTTTT.

This chain joins TRBV30 and TRBJ1-5, with 9 bases fitting TRBD1. The CDR3 length is 15 residues. V shed 0 bases, J shed 7 bases, and the junction held 7 bases outside the gene matches. Germline V gene data show CDR1 as GTSNPN and CDR2 as SVGIG (reference sequence). CDR3 loop: CAWSVQQGARQPQHF. The DNA for the CDR3 is TGTGCCTGGAGTGTACAACAGGGGGCGAGACAGCCCCAGCATTTT.

V is TRBV19 and J is TRBJ1-5, with TRBD1 identical over 8 bases. Germline CDR1 reads LNHDA; CDR2 reads SQIVND (reference sequence). V lost 5 bases and J lost 7; bases outside the gene matches: 10. CDR3 size: 15 residues. CDR3 loop: CASSHFQGAAQPQHF. CDR3 nucleotide sequence: TGTGCCAGTAGTCACTTTCAGGGGGCCGCGCAGCCCCAGCATTTT.

The chain uses TRBV27 and TRBJ2-3; D is unclear. In germline, CDR1 is MNHEY, CDR2 SMNVEV (reference sequence). V shed 0 bases and J shed 4 bases, with 5 bases lying between them. This CDR3 region has 13 residues. The CDR3 bases are TGTGCCAGCAGTTTATCGTTGGCAGATACGCAGTATTTT. This sequence encodes CASSLSLADTQYF.

This chain joins TRBV7-3 and TRBJ2-2; unclear D gene. V was cut by 5 bases and J by 0 bases, with 7 bases left in between. CDR3 length: 14 amino acids. Germline V CDR1 and CDR2: SGHTA, FQGTGA. CDR3 sequence: CASSGVANTGELFF. The CDR3 DNA reads as TGTGCCAGCAGCGGGGTCGCGAACACCGGGGAGCTGTTTTTT.

The CDR3 spells CASSLTGGQGGKLFF. In DNA, the CDR3 is TGTGCCAGCAGCTTAACAGGGGGCCAGGGGGGAAAACTGTTTTTT. J is TRBJ1-4 and V is TRBV7-9; 9 bases are shared with TRBD1. The V segment lost 2 bases and the J segment 10 bases; nucleotides outside the gene matches: 8. The CDR3 has 15 amino acids. Germline-derived CDR1 and CDR2 are SEHNR and FQNEAQ (reference sequence).

The chain has TRBV19 and TRBJ1-2; D remains unclear. The ends were cut back, 8 bases at V and 0 bases at J, with 16 bases in the middle. The CDR3 consists of 15 residues. The V gene's germline CDR1 is LNHDA and CDR2 SQIVND (reference sequence). The CDR3 DNA reads TGTGCCAGTTCACCCAATGGATCCCCTAACTATGGCTACACCTTC. Its protein product is CASSPNGSPNYGYTF.

This clone was detected once. The chain links TRBV7-3 to TRBJ2-1; 15 positions agree with TRBD2. CDR3 length equals 19 residues. CDR1 and CDR2 (germline): SGHTA, FQGTGA. V lost 5 bases to trimming and J lost 1 base; unmatched junction nucleotides: 9. CDR3 loop: CASSPRTSGRAGSYNEQFF. Written as DNA, the CDR3 is TGTGCCAGCAGCCCCCGGACTAGCGGGAGGGCTGGGTCCTACAATGAGCAGTTCTTC.

V is TRBV6-4 and J is TRBJ1-6, with D unclear. The V and J ends lost 5 bases and 9 bases respectively, with 14 bases between them. This CDR3 is built from 14 residues. Germline assignment: CDR1 MRHNA and CDR2 SNTAGT. The CDR3 DNA reads TGTGCCAGCAGTCGAAGCGGATTCGCTTCACCCCTCCACTTT. Its protein is CASSRSGFASPLHF.

This chain joins TRBV6-2 or TRBV6-3 and TRBJ1-1; no firm D call. Germline V lookup: CDR1 MNHEY, CDR2 SVGEGT. V dropped 3 bases and J dropped 5 bases, with 16 bases sitting between them. The CDR3 consists of 15 residues. The CDR3 nucleotides read TGTGCCAGCAGTTATAGTAGGAGACGGTATACTGAAGCTTTCTTT. This translates into CASSYSRRRYTEAFF.